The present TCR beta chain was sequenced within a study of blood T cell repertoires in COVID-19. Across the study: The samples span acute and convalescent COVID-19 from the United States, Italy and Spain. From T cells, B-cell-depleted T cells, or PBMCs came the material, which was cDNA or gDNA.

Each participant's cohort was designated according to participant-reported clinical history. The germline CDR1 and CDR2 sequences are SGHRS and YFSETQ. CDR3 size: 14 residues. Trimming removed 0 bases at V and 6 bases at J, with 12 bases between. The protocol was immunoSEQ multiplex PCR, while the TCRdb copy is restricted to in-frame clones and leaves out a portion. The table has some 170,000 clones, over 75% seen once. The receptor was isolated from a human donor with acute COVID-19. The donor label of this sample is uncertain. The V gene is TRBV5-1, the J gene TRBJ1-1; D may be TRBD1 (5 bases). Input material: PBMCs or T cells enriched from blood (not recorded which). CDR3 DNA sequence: TGCGCCAGCAGCTTGGTTCCAGGGAAGGCTGAAGCTTTCTTT. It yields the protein CASSLVPGKAEAFF.